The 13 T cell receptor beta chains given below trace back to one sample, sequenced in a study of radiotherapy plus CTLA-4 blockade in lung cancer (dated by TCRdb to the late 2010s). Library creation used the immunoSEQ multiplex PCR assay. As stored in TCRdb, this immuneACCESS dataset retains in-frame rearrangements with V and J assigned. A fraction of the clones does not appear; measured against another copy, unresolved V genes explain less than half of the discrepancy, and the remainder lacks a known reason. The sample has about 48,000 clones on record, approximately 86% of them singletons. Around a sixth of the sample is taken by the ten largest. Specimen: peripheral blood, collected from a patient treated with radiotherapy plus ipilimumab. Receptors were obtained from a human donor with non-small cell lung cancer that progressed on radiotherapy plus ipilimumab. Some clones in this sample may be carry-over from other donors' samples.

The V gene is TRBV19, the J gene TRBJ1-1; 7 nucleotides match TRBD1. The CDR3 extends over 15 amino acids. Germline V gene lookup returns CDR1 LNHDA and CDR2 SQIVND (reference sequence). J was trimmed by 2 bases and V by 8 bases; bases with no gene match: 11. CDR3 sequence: CASATTGTANTEAFF. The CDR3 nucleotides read TGTGCCAGTGCGACGACCGGGACAGCAAACACTGAAGCTTTCTTT.

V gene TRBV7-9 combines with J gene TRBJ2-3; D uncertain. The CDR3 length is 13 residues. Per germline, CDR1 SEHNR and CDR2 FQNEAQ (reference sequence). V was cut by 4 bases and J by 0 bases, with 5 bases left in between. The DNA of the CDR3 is TGTGCCAGCAGCTCGACTAGCACAGATACGCAGTATTTT. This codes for CASSSTSTDTQYF. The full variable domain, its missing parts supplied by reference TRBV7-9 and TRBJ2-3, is DTGVSQNPRHKITKRGQNVTFRCDPISEHNRLYWYRQTLGQGPEFLTYFQNEAQLEKSRLLSDRFSAERPKGSFSTLEIQRTEQGDSAMYLCASSSTSTDTQYFGPGTRLTVL.

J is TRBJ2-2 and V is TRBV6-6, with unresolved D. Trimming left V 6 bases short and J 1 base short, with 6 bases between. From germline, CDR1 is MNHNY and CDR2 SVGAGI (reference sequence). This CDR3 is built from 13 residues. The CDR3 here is CASSPQNTGELFF. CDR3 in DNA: TGTGCCAGCAGCCCCCAGAACACCGGGGAGCTGTTTTTT.

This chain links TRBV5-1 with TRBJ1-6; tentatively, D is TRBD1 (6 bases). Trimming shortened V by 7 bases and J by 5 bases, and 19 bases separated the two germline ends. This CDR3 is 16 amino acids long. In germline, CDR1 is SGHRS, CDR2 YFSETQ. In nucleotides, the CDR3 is TGCGCCAGCGGGTACGGACGACGGACAGATAATTCACCCCTCCACTTT. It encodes CASGYGRRTDNSPLHF.

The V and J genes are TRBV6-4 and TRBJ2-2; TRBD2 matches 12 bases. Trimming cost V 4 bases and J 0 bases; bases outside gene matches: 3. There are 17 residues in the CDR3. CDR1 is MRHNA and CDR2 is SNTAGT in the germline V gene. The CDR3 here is CASSASSGGANTGELFF. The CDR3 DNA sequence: TGTGCCAGCAGTGCCTCTAGCGGGGGGGCGAACACCGGGGAGCTGTTTTTT.

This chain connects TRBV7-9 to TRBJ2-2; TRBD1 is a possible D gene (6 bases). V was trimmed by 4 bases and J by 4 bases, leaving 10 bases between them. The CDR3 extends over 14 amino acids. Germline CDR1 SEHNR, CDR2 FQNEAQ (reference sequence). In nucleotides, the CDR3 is TGTGCCAGCAGCTCTACAGGGACCACCGGGGAGCTGTTTTTT. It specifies CASSSTGTTGELFF.

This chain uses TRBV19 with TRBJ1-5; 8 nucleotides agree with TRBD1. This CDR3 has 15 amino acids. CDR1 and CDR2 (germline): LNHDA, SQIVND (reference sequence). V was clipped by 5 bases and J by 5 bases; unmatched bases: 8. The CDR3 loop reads CASSDGTGSYQPQHF. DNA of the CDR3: TGTGCCAGTAGTGACGGGACAGGTTCCTATCAGCCCCAGCATTTT. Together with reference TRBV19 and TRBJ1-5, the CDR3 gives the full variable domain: DGGITQSPKYLFRKEGQNVTLSCEQNLNHDAMYWYRQDPGQGLRLIYYSQIVNDFQKGDIAEGYSVSREKKESFPLTVTSAQKNPTAFYLCASSDGTGSYQPQHFGDGTRLSIL.

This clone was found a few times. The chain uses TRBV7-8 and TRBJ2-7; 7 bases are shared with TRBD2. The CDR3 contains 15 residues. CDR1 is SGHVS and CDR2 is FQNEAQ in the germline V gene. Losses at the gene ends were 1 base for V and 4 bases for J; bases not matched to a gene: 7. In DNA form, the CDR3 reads TGTGCCAGCAGCTTAGAGCTAGCGGATAGGTACGAGCAGTACTTC. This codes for CASSLELADRYEQYF. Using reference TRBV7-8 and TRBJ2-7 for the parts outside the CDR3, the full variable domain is GAGVSQSPRYKVAKRGQDVALRCDPISGHVSLFWYQQALGQGPEFLTYFQNEAQLDKSGLPSDRFFAERPEGSVSTLKIQRTQQEDSAVYLCASSLELADRYEQYFGPGTRLTVT.

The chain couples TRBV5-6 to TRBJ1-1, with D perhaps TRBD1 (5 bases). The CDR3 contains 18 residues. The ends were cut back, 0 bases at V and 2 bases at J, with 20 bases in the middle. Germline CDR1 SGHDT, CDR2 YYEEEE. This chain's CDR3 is CASSLEGFGGYLNTEAFF. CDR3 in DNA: TGTGCCAGCAGCTTGGAAGGGTTTGGGGGGTATTTAAACACTGAAGCTTTCTTT.

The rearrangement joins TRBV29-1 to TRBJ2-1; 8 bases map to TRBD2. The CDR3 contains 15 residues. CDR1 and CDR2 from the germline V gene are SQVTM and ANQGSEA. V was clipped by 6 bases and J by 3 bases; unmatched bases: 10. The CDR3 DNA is TGCAGCGTAGAACAAGCGGGAGAGGTCTACAATGAGCAGTTCTTC. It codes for CSVEQAGEVYNEQFF.

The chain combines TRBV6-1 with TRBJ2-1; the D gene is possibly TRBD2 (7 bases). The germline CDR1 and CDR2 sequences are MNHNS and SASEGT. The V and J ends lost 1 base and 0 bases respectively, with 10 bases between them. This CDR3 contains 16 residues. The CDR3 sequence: CASSEGRGGSYNEQFF. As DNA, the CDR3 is TGTGCCAGCAGTGAAGGGAGGGGGGGCTCCTACAATGAGCAGTTCTTC.

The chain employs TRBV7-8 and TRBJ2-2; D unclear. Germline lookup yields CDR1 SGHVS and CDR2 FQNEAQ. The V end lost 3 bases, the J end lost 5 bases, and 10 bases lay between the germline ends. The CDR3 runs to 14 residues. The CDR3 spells CASSLTPDTGELFF. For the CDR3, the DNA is TGTGCCAGCAGCTTGACACCGGATACCGGGGAGCTGTTTTTT.

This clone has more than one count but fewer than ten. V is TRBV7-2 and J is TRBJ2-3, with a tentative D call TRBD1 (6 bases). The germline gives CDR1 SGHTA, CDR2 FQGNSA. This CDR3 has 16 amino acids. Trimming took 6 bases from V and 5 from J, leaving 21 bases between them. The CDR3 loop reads CASSWSPSTGRDTQYF. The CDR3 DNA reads TGTGCCAGCAGTTGGAGTCCTTCAACAGGGAGAGATACGCAGTATTTT.